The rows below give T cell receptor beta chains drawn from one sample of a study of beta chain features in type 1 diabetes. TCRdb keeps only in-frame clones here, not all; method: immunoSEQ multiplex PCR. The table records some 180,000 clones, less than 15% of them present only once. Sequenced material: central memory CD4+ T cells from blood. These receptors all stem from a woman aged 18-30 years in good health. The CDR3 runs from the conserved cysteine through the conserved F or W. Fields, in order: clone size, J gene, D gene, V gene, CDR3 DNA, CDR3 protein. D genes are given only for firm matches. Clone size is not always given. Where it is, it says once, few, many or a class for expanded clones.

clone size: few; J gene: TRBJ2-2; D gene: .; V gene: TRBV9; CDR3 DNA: TGTGCCAGCAGCGTTCGGGGAGGGGGTCGGGACACCGGGGAGCTGTTTTTT; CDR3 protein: CASSVRGGGRDTGELFF
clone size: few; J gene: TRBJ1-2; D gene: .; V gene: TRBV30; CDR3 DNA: TGTGCCTGGAGTGAAAACCCCAGGGTTTTGTACTATGGCTACACCTTC; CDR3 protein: CAWSENPRVLYYGYTF
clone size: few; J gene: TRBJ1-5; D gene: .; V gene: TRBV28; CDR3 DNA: TGTGCCAGCAGTGGGGCATCAGTTAGCAATCAGCCCCAGCATTTT; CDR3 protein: CASSGASVSNQPQHF
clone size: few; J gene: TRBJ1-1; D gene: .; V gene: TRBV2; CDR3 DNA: TGTGCCAGCAGTTCGGAGGAGAACACTGAAGCTTTCTTT; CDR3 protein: CASSSEENTEAFF
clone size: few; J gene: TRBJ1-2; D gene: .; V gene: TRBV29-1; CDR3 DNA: TGCAGCGTTGGACCGGGGGGAGGTGGCTACACCTTC; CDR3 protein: CSVGPGGGGYTF
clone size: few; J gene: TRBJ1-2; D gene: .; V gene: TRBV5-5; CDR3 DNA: TGTGCCAGCAGCCGAGACAGCATCGGGGGCTACACCTTC; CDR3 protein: CASSRDSIGGYTF
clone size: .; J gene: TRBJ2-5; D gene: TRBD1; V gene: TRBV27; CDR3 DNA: TGTGCCAGCAGTCTCAGGGGGCAAGAGACCCAGTACTTC; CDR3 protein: CASSLRGQETQYF
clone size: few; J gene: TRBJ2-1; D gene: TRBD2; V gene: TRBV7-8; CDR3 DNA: TGTGCCAGCAGCGTACTAGCGGCCTCCTACAATGAGCAGTTCTTC; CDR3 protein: CASSVLAASYNEQFF
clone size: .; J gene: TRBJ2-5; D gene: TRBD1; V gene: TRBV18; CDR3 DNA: TGTGCCAGCTCACCACGACAGGGGAAGTGGGAGACCCAGTACTTC; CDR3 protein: CASSPRQGKWETQYF
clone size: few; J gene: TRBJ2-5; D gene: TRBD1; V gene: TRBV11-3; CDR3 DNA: TGTGCCAGCAGCCAAACCGGGACAGGGGGCTTGGAGACCCAGTACTTC; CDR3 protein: CASSQTGTGGLETQYF
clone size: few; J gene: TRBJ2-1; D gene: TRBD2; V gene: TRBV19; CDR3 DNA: TGTGCCAGTAGTATCCTAGCGGGTACAACCCTCAATGAGCAGTTCTTC; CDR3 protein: CASSILAGTTLNEQFF
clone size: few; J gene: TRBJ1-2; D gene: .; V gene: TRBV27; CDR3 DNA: TGTGCCAGCAGACCGACAGGAGGTCTTGGCTACACCTTC; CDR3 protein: CASRPTGGLGYTF
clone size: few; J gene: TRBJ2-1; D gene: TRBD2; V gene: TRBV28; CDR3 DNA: TGTGCCAGCTCGGGCCGACTAGCGGGGTCCTACAATGAGCAGTTCTTC; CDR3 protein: CASSGRLAGSYNEQFF
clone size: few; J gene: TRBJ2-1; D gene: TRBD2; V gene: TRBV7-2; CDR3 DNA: TGTGCCAGCAGCGGATATTCTAGCGGGAGAGGGAATGAGCAGTTCTTC; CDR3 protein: CASSGYSSGRGNEQFF
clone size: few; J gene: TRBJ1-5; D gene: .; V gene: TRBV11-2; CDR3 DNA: TGTGCCAGCAGCTTCTCAGGGAATCAGCCCCAGCATTTT; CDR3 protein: CASSFSGNQPQHF
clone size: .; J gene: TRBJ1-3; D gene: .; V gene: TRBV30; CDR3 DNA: TGTGCCTGGAGTCAAGGGGCGATGGGAAACACCATATATTTT; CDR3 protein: CAWSQGAMGNTIYF
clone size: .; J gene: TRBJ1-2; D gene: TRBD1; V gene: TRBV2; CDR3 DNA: TGTGCCAGCAGTCCTTTGACAGGGGGTACTGGCTACACCTTC; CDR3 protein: CASSPLTGGTGYTF